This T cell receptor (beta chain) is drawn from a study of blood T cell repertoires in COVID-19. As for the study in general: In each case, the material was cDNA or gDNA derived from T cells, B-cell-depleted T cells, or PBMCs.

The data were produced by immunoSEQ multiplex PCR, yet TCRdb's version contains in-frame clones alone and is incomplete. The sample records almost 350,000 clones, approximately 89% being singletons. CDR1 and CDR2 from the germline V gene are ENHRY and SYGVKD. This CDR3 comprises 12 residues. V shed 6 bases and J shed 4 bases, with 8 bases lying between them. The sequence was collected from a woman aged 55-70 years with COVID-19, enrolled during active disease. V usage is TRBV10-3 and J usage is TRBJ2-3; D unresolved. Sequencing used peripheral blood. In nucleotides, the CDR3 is TGTGCCATCAGCCCCCGTGCAGATACGCAGTATTTT. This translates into CAISPRADTQYF.